These 2 T cell receptor beta chains were all obtained from the same sample, sequenced in a study of naive and memory T cell subsets. The treatment here: skin biopsy from PPD injection site in Mantoux-positive individual. A UMI-containing oligonucleotide was joined by 3' ligation to the TCR cDNA template. The SP2 primer and nested alpha and beta constant region primers amplified ligated cDNA in four rounds. MiXCR, run by TCRdb on the UMI-ligation and nested PCR reads, gives a single entry per CDR3 protein. This table holds around 30,000 distinct CDR3 sequences, about 6.2% found once. This specimen was skin, taken from a tuberculin skin test site. These receptors originate from an adult in good health.

This clonotype was counted ten times or more. In DNA, the CDR3 is TGCAGTGCTAGAGACAAAGAGCGGGGGGGCGTGTACGAGCAGTACTTC. The encoded protein is CSARDKERGGVYEQYF. The rearrangement links TRBV20-1 to TRBJ2-7, with 10 bases lining up with TRBD2. V shed 0 bases, J shed 4 bases, and the junction held 9 bases outside the gene matches. Germline CDR1 is DFQATT and CDR2 is SNEGSKA (reference sequence). CDR3 length: 16 amino acids.

In its sample, this clonotype was seen many times. This rearrangement joins TRBV29-1 to TRBJ1-1, with a tentative D call TRBD1 (5 bases). From germline, CDR1 is SQVTM and CDR2 ANQGSEA. The V end was cut by 7 bases, the J end by 5 bases, with 11 bases between. The CDR3 is 11 amino acids. This CDR3 reads CSGGGQTEAFF. As DNA, the CDR3 is TGCAGCGGTGGGGGTCAAACTGAAGCTTTCTTT.